The T cell receptor beta chain under discussion was sequenced for a study of T-cell reconstitution after alpha-beta-depleted transplantation in children. Study-wide points: Hyperexpanded clones declined; after one year, newly produced T cells mostly supplied diversity. Two months or so post-transplant, alpha-beta T cells reportedly derived from several hundred expanded graft clones.

Turning to this clonotype: As yet, its antigen is unknown.

Unique molecular identifiers were incorporated during preparation of the TCRbeta library. Each CDR3 protein gets one entry after TCRdb re-called the PCR reads with MiXCR. Here the sample spans about 98,000 distinct CDR3 sequences, about 25% being singletons. The CDR3 sequence is 15 residues long. With 0 bases clipped from V and 12 bases from J, the junction kept 9 bases outside the gene matches. Germline V gene lookup returns CDR1 SGDLS and CDR2 YYNGEE. V and J are TRBV9 and TRBJ2-1; 10 bases agree with TRBD2. The sample consisted of PBMCs, taken before TCRalphabeta/CD19-depleted stem cell transplant. This sequence originates from a boy between 2 and 10 years old with acute lymphoblastic leukemia, due to receive a stem cell transplant. The CDR3 region is CASSVGTSGTGGQFF. CDR3 nucleotide sequence: TGTGCCAGCAGCGTAGGGACTAGCGGTACAGGGGGGCAGTTCTTC.